This TCR beta chain was found in a study of cytomegalovirus exposure and HLA in healthy donors (dated 2017 in TCRdb). Study-level background: An earlier analysis of around 600 of the donors reported more than 250 Gb of sequence data and around 120 million unique TCR beta sequences from roughly 180 million T cells. A separate validation cohort of some 130 different subjects was used in addition to the roughly 700-subject first cohort. All discovery cohort repertoires had been generated on a single sequencing platform. HLA typing included class I and class II loci at four-digit resolution. To decide whether each TCR beta V gene segment behaved as functional or pseudogenic, an earlier analysis of some 570 of the donors relied on high-throughput TCR beta sequencing. An early release that covered some 630 HLA-typed donors contained about 300 gigabases of sequencing data and tens of millions of unique TCR sequences. The study used immunosequencing to profile the T cell repertoires of approximately 690 subjects and linked those repertoires to cytomegalovirus serostatus. A later genetic analysis took genome-wide SNP genotypes for about 65% of the roughly 670 donors and used that subset as a discovery cohort. Roughly 5 DR-DQ haplotypes were handled as single units for association and clustering, since linkage in the cohort was strong. Across approximately 400 genotyped donors of the cohort, an average of approximately 240,000 unique TCR beta nucleotide sequences per donor were sequenced, and 15% to 20% of those sequences were non-productive. The aim of the study was to test whether cataloging public T cell receptors could identify signatures of past pathogen exposure. The number of typed donors differed by locus: about 620-630 for A, B, C, DRB1 and DQB1; 500 to 550 for DQA1; approximately 610 for DPA1; and 450 to 480 for DPB1. Rather than using new phenotypic data, the later analysis identified candidate immune exposures from TCR beta sequences and from how often those sequences occurred across donors. Donor age, sex, ethnicity and CMV serostatus were compiled together with the repertoire data. In a later analysis, previously published TCR beta repertoires from some 640 donors were re-analyzed and high-resolution HLA genotyping was added so that TCR occurrence patterns could be studied. High-throughput TCR immunosequencing, statistical association of individual TCRs with disease status, and machine learning were combined to predict cytomegalovirus infection status. Of the roughly 400 genotyped donors, approximately 80% fell in the genetic ancestry cluster associated with self-reported Caucasian donors.

The cohort comprised 666 healthy bone marrow donors. At the time of sampling, every cohort member was nominally healthy, though immune exposures that went unrecorded were likely present. The donor tested CMV seronegative and was one of the 352 seronegative cohort members. A peripheral blood sample was provided by each donor, and peripheral blood mononuclear cells were used for TCR beta sequencing. The Qiagen DNeasy Blood Extraction Kit was used to extract genomic DNA from the blood cell samples. Measured from the cysteine to the phenylalanine, the CDR3 is 13 residues long. Only the CDR3 portion is preserved as DNA: 39 bases, with reading frame beginning at the first base. V drops 2 bases and J drops 4 bases, leaving 8 bases in between. CDR1 and CDR2 are read off the germline V gene as MDHEN and SYDVKM. On this clone itself: Its antigen has not been determined. It has no much larger one-base neighbor in the sample; base qualities were not kept.

Library method: the immunoSEQ multiplex PCR assay. For the multiplex PCR, a mixture combining 60 forward primers for TCR Vbeta segments and 13 reverse primers for TCR Jbeta segments was used. The CDR3 region of rearranged TCR beta genes was amplified from genomic DNA by a multiplex PCR assay. The Illumina HiSeq System was used to sequence the amplified TCR beta libraries as 87-base-pair reads. In the original analysis: A later analysis counted 75 million to 100 million unique TCR beta chains across the 666 repertoires, and roughly 11 million of these chains were shared by at least two donors. A nearest-neighbor algorithm error-corrected the raw reads and collapsed the reads into unique sequences, merging closely related sequences to remove PCR and sequencing errors. CDR3 sequences were aligned to IMGT reference sequences to assign V, D and J gene segments. For a sequence to be retained, a match of at least six nucleotides was required to both a V gene segment and a J gene segment. Rearrangements were called productive when the CDR3 lacked stop codons and stayed in frame with V and J; all others were non-productive. CDR3 was defined by IMGT convention, running from the second conserved V-encoded cysteine to the conserved J-encoded phenylalanine. The earlier analysis of 500 to 650 of the donors excluded any sequence lacking an unambiguous match to a single V gene segment. In an earlier analysis of around 590 of the donors, a V segment was called functional when productive rearrangements were above 56.7%, and segregating when the standard deviation between donors exceeded 5%. A statistical classification framework was developed to diagnose cytomegalovirus status using the catalog of TCR beta chain sequences. In a later analysis, TCR nucleotide sequences were compared against IMGT/GENE-DB human TR gene sequences so that V and J genes could be assigned. Using the TCRdist pipeline, a later analysis assigned CDR3 sequences along with most-parsimonious VDJ recombination scenarios. In a later analysis, each TCR beta chain was defined by its CDR3 amino acid sequence together with its V-gene family, and reads lacking a unique V-gene family were excluded. As a way to deal with suspected cross-contamination and a sequencing artifact, a later analysis dropped under 600 nucleotide sequences that were highly shared and had low generation probability. In a later analysis, a clonal expansion index for each public chain was calculated from normalized within-repertoire ranks of inferred template counts. A later analysis computed generation probabilities with a VDJ recombination model fitted to out-of-frame rearrangements, and checked the results against IGoR. In a later analysis, hypergeometric tests were used to score TCR-TCR, TCR-HLA and TCR-CMV co-occurrence, with a repertoire-size bias correction applied to TCR pairs. False discovery rates were estimated in a later analysis by permuting HLA or CMV assignments 20 times. A later analysis grouped co-occurring TCRs with DBSCAN, adding TCRdist sequence similarity when clustering within HLA-allele-positive subsets. Repertoires with fewer than 30,000 or more than 120,000 public chains, plus five repertoires with anomalous nucleotide sharing, were excluded from co-occurrence clustering. Here the immuneACCESS table is served through TCRdb, limited to in-frame sequences with V and J called. Missing clones are a known gap in these copies; in checked studies unresolved V genes cover under half, and the rest lacks a known reason. That table is the source of V, J and clone size, and D and trimming were worked out from the DNA. The sample table contains roughly 150,000 clones; only one count was recorded for roughly 85% of them. The biggest ten clones account for 1% of the sample.

General study outcomes and caveats: Broadly in line with IMGT annotations, most TCR beta V segments showed up in productive rearrangements about 87% or about 30% of the time in an earlier analysis of several hundred of the donors. In a later analysis, most CMV-associated TCR beta chains were found to appear HLA-restricted, with HLA associations seemingly driven largely by CMV exposure. According to a later analysis, parvovirus B19, influenza, CMV and Epstein-Barr virus appeared linked to several top co-occurrence clusters. Correlated functional status among segregating V segments might reflect linkage disequilibrium, but an unknown experimental factor could not be ruled out. In this cohort, only TCR beta chains were sequenced, and detectable features were limited by the absence of alpha or paired-chain data. In vitro tests confirmed that a few of the cytomegalovirus-associated TCR beta chains recognize cytomegalovirus antigens. Assigning TCR associations to individual alleles was difficult when HLA alleles, especially DR and DQ, strongly co-occurred. In the study, roughly 160 TCR beta chains were listed as associated with cytomegalovirus. According to a later genetic analysis, donors in an Asian-associated ancestry cluster had fewer N-insertions in productive TCRs than the approximately 710-donor mean. Because HLA typing was unavailable for some donors at each locus, only the typed subset was used in association tests. In a later analysis, around 15,000 TCR beta sequences were associated with specific HLA alleles at a false discovery rate of 0.05. Most TCR sequences were observed very rarely across donors, whereas some public TCRs were present in many individuals. Because the 87-base-pair reads could not distinguish some IMGT-functional V segments, including TRBV6-2 and TRBV6-3, those segments were excluded. In a later analysis, HLA-associated TCR beta chains showed more clonal expansion and lower generation probabilities than non-associated chains that were equally common. Seventeen rarely observed V segments, including chromosome 9 orphons, were excluded from the earlier analysis of some 590 of the donors because counts were too low. According to the authors, the approach could potentially be generalized to other disease states and immunological phenotypes. A cluster of highly shared sequence variants was judged likely to be a technical artifact of the sequencing pipeline. A further reported finding was that TCR beta sequences accurately predicted the HLA-A and HLA-B alleles for most subjects in the first cohort. In both the original and validation cohorts, the classifier was reported to diagnose cytomegalovirus status with high specificity and sensitivity. In a later analysis, TCR association rates were found to vary across HLA loci, with the most associated TCRs seen for DRB1 alleles and the fewest for HLA-C alleles. A later genetic analysis associated a missense DCLRE1C variant with V-gene and J-gene trimming of TCR beta chains, and an independent cohort replicated the association. Presence/absence analyses assumed roughly uniform sequencing depth across donors, an assumption that may not hold. Immune exposure information for the cohort was limited to CMV serostatus.

The sequence joins TRBV28 to TRBJ1-2, with no reliable assignment of the D segment. The clonotype comes from a boy between 2 and 10 years old in good health and CMV-seronegative. Sequencing used PBMCs. The nucleotide sequence reads as follows: TGTGCCAGCAGTTTAAGAGGCCGCTATGGCTACACCTTC. Its protein product is CASSLRGRYGYTF.